This is a list of T cell receptor beta chains from one sample in a study of CD8 T cells in Susac syndrome. TCRdb independently ran MiXCR on the immunoSEQ multiplex PCR reads; one entry per CDR3 protein. The sample carries about 210,000 distinct CDR3 sequences, 95% recorded once. Sequences were obtained from CD4+ T cells from PBMCs. These receptors were taken from a human donor with multiple sclerosis. The CDR3 runs from the conserved cysteine through the conserved F or W. The D gene is left open where the match is weak. The size field is filled for only some rows; it gives once, few, many or a size class.

size	V	J	D	DNA	CDR3
once	TRBV12-3/TRBV12-4	TRBJ1-2	-	TGTGCCAGCAGTTTTCGGGGTCGAGAAGGCTACACCTTC	CASSFRGREGYTF
-	TRBV6-6	TRBJ2-7	-	TGTGCCAGCAGTCCGCCGGGACCGCAGAGCTCCTACGAGCAGTACTTC	CASSPPGPQSSYEQYF
-	TRBV4-2	TRBJ1-2	-	TGTGCCAGCAGCCAAGAAGGGCCGGACTTCCCCGGGTATGGCTACACCTTC	CASSQEGPDFPGYGYTF
-	TRBV20-1	TRBJ2-5	TRBD2	TGCAGTGCAGAACCGGGACTAGCGGAAGAGACCCAGTACTTC	CSAEPGLAEETQYF
-	TRBV5-6	TRBJ2-3	-	TGTGCCAGCAGCTTCATAACTAGCACAGATACGCAGTATTTT	CASSFITSTDTQYF
once	TRBV6-1	TRBJ2-5	-	TGTGCCAGCATCCCCTCTCCGGGGGCGGCTGGGGAGACCCAGTACTTC	CASIPSPGAAGETQYF
-	TRBV20-1	TRBJ1-2	-	TGCAGTGCTCCCCCGGGGCTCTCGGGGCACTATGGCTACACCTTC	CSAPPGLSGHYGYTF
-	TRBV4-2	TRBJ2-5	-	TGTGCCAGCAGCCAAGAGGCTGTCCAAGAGACCCAGTACTTC	CASSQEAVQETQYF
-	TRBV29-1	TRBJ2-5	-	TGCAGCGTTGAAGATTTGGGGGGGGGCACAGAGACCCAGTACTTC	CSVEDLGGGTETQYF
-	TRBV19	TRBJ2-7	-	TGTGCCAGTAGTATAGGGCAGTACTACGAGCAGTACTTC	CASSIGQYYEQYF
-	TRBV29-1	TRBJ2-3	-	TGCAGCGTTGGGCAGGGCAAGGCAGATACGCAGTATTTT	CSVGQGKADTQYF
-	TRBV20-1	TRBJ1-2	-	TGCAGTGCTAGAGATCTGGTGGGTTTTGCTAACTATGGCTACACCTTC	CSARDLVGFANYGYTF
-	TRBV7-2	TRBJ2-1	-	TGTGCCAGCAGCAAAGGACAGCGCGATGAGCAGTTCTTC	CASSKGQRDEQFF
-	TRBV20-1	TRBJ2-3	-	TGCAGTGCTAGGCGGCCGGGGGATACGCAGTATTTT	CSARRPGDTQYF
-	TRBV5-8	TRBJ2-4	TRBD2	TGTGCCAGCAGCCAAGGCCGACTAGCGGGGATGTACTTC	CASSQGRLAGMYF
-	TRBV15	TRBJ1-3	TRBD1	TGTGCCACCAGCAGCCCGGGACAGGCTGGAAACACCATATATTTT	CATSSPGQAGNTIYF
-	TRBV20-1	TRBJ1-2	-	TGCAGTGCTCGAGACGGGGCGACCTATGGCTACACCTTC	CSARDGATYGYTF
-	TRBV29-1	TRBJ1-1	-	TGCAGTGTTCCGAGGGGGACGGGAACTGAAGCTTTCTTT	CSVPRGTGTEAFF
-	TRBV7-3	TRBJ2-2	-	TGTGCCAGCAGCTCTATGGGGAGCACCGGGGAGCTGTTTTTT	CASSSMGSTGELFF
-	TRBV12-3/TRBV12-4	TRBJ2-3	-	TGTGCCAGCACGGTAGCTGATACGCAGTATTTT	CASTVADTQYF
-	TRBV7-3	TRBJ2-1	TRBD2	TGTGCCAGCAGCTTAGCGGCTAGCGGTTACAATGAGCAGTTCTTC	CASSLAASGYNEQFF
-	TRBV20-1	TRBJ1-2	-	TGCAGTGCTAGTCCCAACTATGGCTACACCTTC	CSASPNYGYTF
-	TRBV10-3	TRBJ2-5	-	TGTGCCATCAATGACGAGCCCGGAAGGGACCAGTACTTC	CAINDEPGRDQYF
-	TRBV30	TRBJ2-1	-	TGTGCCTGGAGCGGAAGATCCAAGGCGGGGAACTCCTACAATGAGCAGTTCTTC	CAWSGRSKAGNSYNEQFF
-	TRBV7-2	TRBJ2-3	-	TGTGCCAGCAGCTTAGGCGGGCCCGCTACGCAGTATTTT	CASSLGGPATQYF
once	TRBV9	TRBJ1-1	TRBD1	TGTGCCAGCAGCCCTAGACAGGGGGCAGATAACACTGAAGCTTTCTTT	CASSPRQGADNTEAFF
-	TRBV5-1	TRBJ2-4	-	TGCGCCAGCAGCCCCTCGGGCGGAAACATTCAGTACTTC	CASSPSGGNIQYF
-	TRBV29-1	TRBJ1-1	-	TGCAGCGTCCCTAATACAGGGAACACTGAAGCTTTCTTT	CSVPNTGNTEAFF
-	TRBV10-3	TRBJ2-3	TRBD2	TGTGCCATCAGTCAAGAGCGGGGGGCCACAGATACGCAGTATTTT	CAISQERGATDTQYF
-	TRBV7-9	TRBJ2-5	-	TGTGCCAGCAGCCCAGGGACCAGGTCCCTATCTCAAGAGACCCAGTACTTC	CASSPGTRSLSQETQYF
-	TRBV4-2	TRBJ2-3	-	TGTGCCAGCAGGCATGAAGATACGCAGTATTTT	CASRHEDTQYF
-	TRBV9	TRBJ2-5	-	TGTGCCAGCAGCGTAGAGGACAGAGAGACCCAGTACTTC	CASSVEDRETQYF
-	TRBV5-1	TRBJ2-1	TRBD2	TGCGCCAGCAGCTCCCCCGCGGGGGGGATTGAGCAGTTCTTC	CASSSPAGGIEQFF
-	TRBV6-2/TRBV6-3	TRBJ2-1	-	TGTGCCAGCAGTTATGCGGCAGGCTCCTACAATGAGCAGTTCTTC	CASSYAAGSYNEQFF
-	TRBV3-1	TRBJ2-1	-	TGTGCCAGCAGCCAAGTACGAGACCTGAGGAATGAGCAGTTCTTC	CASSQVRDLRNEQFF
few	TRBV3-1	TRBJ2-5	-	TGTGCCAGCAGCGGGACCGGTCGGGAGACCCAGTACTTC	CASSGTGRETQYF
-	TRBV3-1	TRBJ1-1	-	TGTGCCAGCAGCCAAGAGTATTTGGGGAGTCGCACTGAAGCTTTCTTT	CASSQEYLGSRTEAFF
-	TRBV6-1	TRBJ1-6	-	TGTGCCAGCAGTCCCGTATGGGGGACAAGGAATTCACCCCTCCACTTT	CASSPVWGTRNSPLHF
once	TRBV3-1	TRBJ1-2	TRBD1	TGTGCCAGCAGCCAAGTTGGACAGGTATATTATGGCTACACCTTC	CASSQVGQVYYGYTF
-	TRBV6-1	TRBJ2-7	TRBD1	TGTGCCAGCACGGGACAGGCGACCGAGGGCCGCCACGAGCAGTACTTC	CASTGQATEGRHEQYF
-	TRBV3-1	TRBJ1-5	-	TGTGCCAGCAGCCAAGGTCCGTTGGGGGCCAGCAATCAGCCCCAGCATTTT	CASSQGPLGASNQPQHF
-	TRBV7-2	TRBJ1-2	-	TGTGCCAGCAGCTTAGGACAGGCCACCTTCTATGGCTACACCTTC	CASSLGQATFYGYTF
-	TRBV29-1	TRBJ1-2	TRBD1	TGCAGCGTAGCCCGACAGGGGGTGGCGGATGGCTACACCTTC	CSVARQGVADGYTF
-	TRBV12-3/TRBV12-4	TRBJ2-1	TRBD2	TGTGCCAGCAGTTTTGTGACTAGCGGGGAGGATGAGCAGTTCTTC	CASSFVTSGEDEQFF
-	TRBV2	TRBJ2-3	TRBD2	TGTGCCAGAAGGACTAGCGGGAACACAGATACGCAGTATTTT	CARRTSGNTDTQYF
-	TRBV20-1	TRBJ2-7	-	TGCAGTGCGCCGGAGGGGTCGGCCTACGAGCAGTACTTC	CSAPEGSAYEQYF
-	TRBV12-3/TRBV12-4	TRBJ1-4	-	TGTGCCAGCAGTAGTCGGAGAGAGGTTGAAAAACTGTTTTTT	CASSSRREVEKLFF
-	TRBV3-1	TRBJ2-7	-	TGTGCCAGCAGCGAAGGATTAGCAGGCTACGAGCAGTACTTC	CASSEGLAGYEQYF
-	TRBV7-2	TRBJ2-7	TRBD2	TGTGCCAGCAGCTGGGAGGCGGGGGAGGCCTACGAGCAGTACTTC	CASSWEAGEAYEQYF
-	TRBV12-3/TRBV12-4	TRBJ1-2	-	TGTGCCAGCAGTTTTGGTCCGACAGCTAATGGCTACACCTTC	CASSFGPTANGYTF
-	TRBV20-1	TRBJ2-3	TRBD2	TGCAGTGCTAGAGGAGCCGGACTAGCGGGGAACACAGATACGCAGTATTTT	CSARGAGLAGNTDTQYF
-	TRBV30	TRBJ1-2	-	TGTGCCTGGAGTGTGCCAGGGGTGCCTTATGGCTACACCTTC	CAWSVPGVPYGYTF
-	TRBV7-9	TRBJ2-7	-	TGTGCCAGCAGCTTACAGCTACCCTACGAGCAGTACTTC	CASSLQLPYEQYF
-	TRBV29-1	TRBJ1-4	-	TGCAGCGTGATCCGGGACACTCATGAAAAACTGTTTTTT	CSVIRDTHEKLFF
-	TRBV7-2	TRBJ2-5	-	TGTGCCAGCAGCACTAACGGGGGGCACCAAGAGACCCAGCACTTC	CASSTNGGHQETQHF
-	TRBV7-8	TRBJ1-2	-	TGTGCCAGCAGGATGGGGGCGCCGGACTATGGCTACACCTTC	CASRMGAPDYGYTF
-	TRBV30	TRBJ1-5	-	TGTGCCTGGAGTTTTAGCAATCAGCCCCAGCATTTT	CAWSFSNQPQHF